The 5 T cell receptor beta chains below all came from one sample that was sequenced in a study of tumor and adjacent non-tumor tissue in lung cancer. The library came from three nested PCR rounds adapted from ARM-PCR protocols. MiXCR was run by TCRdb on the multiplex PCR reads, yielding one entry per CDR3 protein. This table has 60,000 to 90,000 distinct CDR3 sequences, around 65% appearing once. RNA was extracted from bulk tissue without any cell sorting. The normal lung tissue was taken more than 3 cm from the tumor edge. Sequenced input: distant non-tumor lung tissue. Source of these receptors: a woman aged 50 to 60 with non-small cell lung cancer.

Turning to this clonotype: A much larger clone differs by one base, so this may be a read error. In this CDR3 the conserved last residue, phenylalanine or tryptophan, is missing, so a read error is likely. The chain combines TRBV20-1 with TRBJ2-2; the D is unclear. Germline V lookup: CDR1 DFQATT, CDR2 SNEGSKA (reference sequence). Trimming took 1 base from V and 4 from J, leaving 13 bases between them. The CDR3 runs 15 residues. The CDR3 sequence is CSARAGIESTGELFL. Here the CDR3 DNA reads TGCAGTGCTAGAGCGGGTATTGAGAGCACCGGGGAGCTGTTTTTA.

Points on this clonotype: Germline is not matched at one junction end, which may reflect a read error. The genes are TRBV6-5 and TRBJ1-6, with D perhaps matching TRBD1 (5 bases). The CDR3 runs to 14 residues. Looked up from germline, CDR1 is MNHEY and CDR2 is SVGAGI. As DNA, the CDR3 is TGTGCCAGCGGTTACTCAGGGAAGGATTCACCCCTCCACTTT. Translating gives CASGYSGKDSPLHF.

Points on this clonotype: Given a much more abundant clone one base away, this may be a read error. The chain couples TRBV6-2 or TRBV6-3 to TRBJ2-3, with D possibly called TRBD1 or TRBD2 (5 bases each). The germline gives CDR1 MNHEY, CDR2 SVGEGT. The CDR3 length is 15 residues. The CDR3 spells CASSYELPGADMQYF. CDR3 sequence (DNA): TGTGCCAGCAGTTACGAACTCCCCGGGGCAGATATGCAGTATTTT.

As regards this clonotype: The conserved closing phenylalanine or tryptophan is absent in this CDR3, likely reflecting a read error. V usage is TRBV5-6 and J usage is TRBJ2-1; 10 bases are shared with TRBD2. V lost 6 bases and J lost 3; bases outside the gene matches: 6. Germline CDR1 and CDR2: SGHDT and YYEEEE. CDR3 length equals 15 residues. CDR3 DNA sequence: TGTGCCAGCATCTCGGGACTAGCGATCTACAATGAGCAGTTCTTA. It codes for CASISGLAIYNEQFL.

As concerns this clonotype: The junction does not match germline at one end; this may be a read error. The CDR3 loop is CVTSDPANRLAGEVTGELFF. CDR3 coding DNA: TGCGTCACCAGTGATCCCGCCAACCGACTAGCGGGAGAGGTAACCGGGGAGCTGTTTTTT. The rearrangement uses TRBV24-1 and TRBJ2-2; 12 bases line up with TRBD2. Per the germline V gene, CDR1 is KGHDR and CDR2 is SFDVKD. This CDR3 region has 20 residues.